A selection of T cell receptor beta chains follows, all from one sample in a study of T-cell reconstitution after alpha-beta-depleted transplantation in children. TCRdb itself ran the PCR reads through MiXCR, one entry per CDR3 protein. The top ten clones hold less than 6% of a sample with 230,000 or so distinct CDR3 sequences, approximately 9.9% of them seen once. The specimen comprised PBMCs from the stem cell graft donor, sampled from the stem cell graft. All receptors derive from a human donor who donated a stem cell graft to a child with SCID. Each CDR3 is given with its conserved first and last residue. Fields, in order: D gene, V gene, clone size, J gene, CDR3 protein, CDR3 DNA. The D gene is left open where the match is weak. Clone size, where shown, is once, few, many, or a class for clones that have expanded.

>TRBD1|TRBV6-5|many|TRBJ1-1
CASSYSQGASTEAFF
TGTGCCAGCAGTTACTCTCAGGGGGCGAGCACTGAAGCTTTCTTT
>.|TRBV20-1|.|TRBJ1-3
CSAADLSSGNTIYF
TGCAGTGCTGCAGACTTGAGCTCTGGAAACACCATATATTTT
>TRBD1|TRBV12-3/TRBV12-4|few|TRBJ1-2
CASSLTAGGNYGYTF
TGTGCCAGCAGTTTAACGGCAGGGGGTAACTATGGCTACACCTTC
>TRBD2|TRBV29-1|.|TRBJ2-7
CSVATSAYEQYF
TGCAGCGTTGCAACTAGCGCCTACGAGCAGTACTTC
>.|TRBV5-1|many|TRBJ1-6
CASSLSGGHNSPLHF
TGCGCCAGCAGCTTGTCGGGGGGCCATAATTCACCCCTCCACTTT
>.|TRBV10-3|many|TRBJ2-2
CAISGSDSANTGELFF
TGTGCCATCAGTGGATCTGACAGCGCGAACACCGGGGAGCTGTTTTTT
>.|TRBV15|many|TRBJ1-5
CATSSEEGTQPQHF
TGTGCCACCAGCAGTGAGGAAGGTACTCAGCCCCAGCATTTT
>TRBD1|TRBV10-3|many|TRBJ1-6
CAISEGTGVSPLHF
TGTGCCATCAGCGAAGGGACAGGGGTTTCACCCCTCCACTTT
>.|TRBV12-3/TRBV12-4|many|TRBJ2-3
CASSWNGPRTDTQYF
TGTGCCAGCAGTTGGAACGGGCCACGAACAGATACGCAGTATTTT
>TRBD1|TRBV5-1|many|TRBJ2-7
CASSFRQGETYEQYF
TGCGCCAGCAGCTTTCGTCAGGGGGAAACCTACGAGCAGTACTTC
>.|TRBV12-3/TRBV12-4|many|TRBJ2-7
CASSFYGQTYEQYF
TGTGCCAGCAGTTTCTACGGACAGACCTACGAGCAGTACTTC
>.|TRBV6-1|many|TRBJ2-7
CAAGTDSSYEQYF
TGTGCCGCTGGGACGGATAGCTCCTACGAGCAGTACTTC
>TRBD2|TRBV5-1|many|TRBJ2-3
CASSLRTSGGTYTDTQYF
TGCGCCAGCAGCCTCCGGACTAGCGGGGGGACCTACACAGATACGCAGTATTTT
>.|TRBV5-1|many|TRBJ2-3
CASSVTRGITDTQYF
TGCGCCAGCAGCGTCACTAGGGGGATCACAGATACGCAGTATTTT
>.|TRBV5-1|few|TRBJ2-7
CASSLGSSAAYEQYF
TGCGCCAGCAGCTTGGGTAGTAGCGCAGCCTACGAGCAGTACTTC
>TRBD1|TRBV6-5|many|TRBJ1-1
CASSWTGPNTEAFF
TGTGCCAGCAGTTGGACAGGTCCGAACACTGAAGCTTTCTTT
>TRBD2|TRBV5-1|many|TRBJ2-3
CASSWTSGGDTQYF
TGCGCCAGCAGCTGGACTAGCGGGGGTGATACGCAGTATTTT
>TRBD1|TRBV12-3/TRBV12-4|many|TRBJ2-1
CASSFGQGDEQFF
TGTGCCAGCAGTTTTGGGCAGGGGGATGAGCAGTTCTTC
>TRBD1|TRBV12-3/TRBV12-4|many|TRBJ1-2
CASSPAGQVYTF
TGTGCCAGCAGTCCCGCCGGACAGGTCTACACCTTC
>.|TRBV5-1|many|TRBJ1-1
CASSLFTGDGAFF
TGCGCCAGCAGCTTGTTTACCGGGGATGGGGCTTTCTTT
>.|TRBV5-1|many|TRBJ1-1
CASSLPDTEAFF
TGCGCCAGCAGCTTACCGGATACTGAAGCTTTCTTT
>.|TRBV5-1|many|TRBJ2-3
CASSTNHPSTDTQYF
TGCGCCAGCTCGACAAATCATCCTAGCACAGATACGCAGTATTTT
>.|TRBV12-3/TRBV12-4|many|TRBJ2-3
CASSLSDGLRLSTDTQYF
TGTGCCAGCAGTCTGTCTGATGGGTTACGACTTAGCACAGATACGCAGTATTTT
>TRBD2|TRBV20-1|many|TRBJ2-5
CSARSSGEETQYF
TGCAGTGCACGGTCTAGCGGGGAGGAGACCCAGTACTTC
>.|TRBV6-5|many|TRBJ2-6
CASSYRDSGANVLTF
TGTGCCAGCAGTTATCGGGATTCTGGGGCCAACGTCCTGACTTTC
>.|TRBV5-1|.|TRBJ2-1
CASSLLSQTEWLF
TGCGCCAGCAGCTTGTTGTCTCAGACCGAGTGGCTCTTC
>.|TRBV6-1|few|TRBJ1-1
CASSPSDGNTEAFF
TGTGCCAGCAGTCCTTCCGACGGGAACACTGAAGCTTTCTTT